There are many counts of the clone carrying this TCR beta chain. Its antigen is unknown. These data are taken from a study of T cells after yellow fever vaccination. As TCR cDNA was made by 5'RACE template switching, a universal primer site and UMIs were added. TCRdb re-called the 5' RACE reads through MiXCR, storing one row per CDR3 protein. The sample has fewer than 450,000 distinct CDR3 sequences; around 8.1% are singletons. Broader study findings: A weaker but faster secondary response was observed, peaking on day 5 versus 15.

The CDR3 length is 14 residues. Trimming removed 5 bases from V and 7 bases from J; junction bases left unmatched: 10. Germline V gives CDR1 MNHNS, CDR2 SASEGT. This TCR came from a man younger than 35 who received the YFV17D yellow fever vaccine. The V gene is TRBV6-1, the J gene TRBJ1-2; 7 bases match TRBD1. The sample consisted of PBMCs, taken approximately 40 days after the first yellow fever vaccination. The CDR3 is CASSRTGLASGYTF. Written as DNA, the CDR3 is TGTGCCAGCAGTCGGACAGGTCTGGCCTCTGGCTACACCTTC.